What follows are 24 T cell receptor beta chains derived from one specimen sequenced in a study of regulatory T cells in long-lasting Graves disease. CDR3 regions were amplified by Arm-PCR using iRepertoire HTBI primers to build TCR beta libraries. TCRdb redid the calling of the multiplex PCR reads with MiXCR, one entry per CDR3 protein. The top ten hold about 17% of the sample, which has hundreds of thousands of distinct CDR3 sequences, 15% to 20% seen once. Time point noted: newly diagnosed GD, antithyroid drugs for less than 3 months. There was RNA extracted from PBMCs, and the TCR library was made from it. The data also belong to a second study, concerning T cells in Graves' hyperthyroidism and ophthalmopathy.

The sequenced sample was peripheral blood mononuclear cells (PBMCs), obtained at new diagnosis, from a patient treated with antithyroid drugs. All receptors derive from a woman in her twenties or thirties with Graves disease.

This clonotype was detected a few times. The chain recombines TRBV30 with TRBJ2-7; D is ambiguous. This CDR3 is 14 amino acids long. The V end lost 0 bases, the J end lost 7 bases, and 16 bases lay between the germline ends. In germline, CDR1 is GTSNPN, CDR2 SVGIG (reference sequence). The chain's CDR3 is CAWSVPSVTREQYF. The CDR3 nucleotides read TGTGCCTGGAGTGTACCGTCGGTTACCCGGGAGCAGTACTTC.

Ten or more counts support this clonotype. The J gene is TRBJ1-1, the V gene TRBV6-5; D uncertain. V was trimmed by 4 bases and J by 3 bases, leaving 9 bases between them. CDR1 MNHEY and CDR2 SVGAGI come from the germline V gene. The CDR3 covers 13 residues. The CDR3 sequence is CASSSREYTEAFF. Written as DNA, the CDR3 is TGTGCCAGCAGTTCCCGGGAGTACACTGAAGCTTTCTTT.

This CDR3 is CASSGISGTAYEQYF. The CDR3 DNA sequence: TGTGCCAGTAGTGGTATTTCGGGGACAGCCTACGAGCAGTACTTC. This chain links TRBV19 with TRBJ2-7, with 7 bases matching TRBD1. The CDR3 has 15 amino acids. Germline V gene lookup returns CDR1 LNHDA and CDR2 SQIVND (reference sequence). V shed 5 bases, J shed 2 bases, and the junction held 9 bases outside the gene matches.

The V and J genes are TRBV9 and TRBJ2-3; possible D gene TRBD1, 7 bases. The germline V gene encodes CDR1 SGDLS and CDR2 YYNGEE. V was clipped by 2 bases and J by 3 bases, with 16 bases between them. The CDR3 covers 16 residues. The CDR3 here is CASSVSGRGETDTQYF. CDR3 nucleotides: TGTGCCAGCAGCGTTAGCGGCAGGGGGGAGACAGATACGCAGTATTTT.

The table lists this clonotype with a few counts. This chain connects TRBV28 to TRBJ2-3; D gene uncertain. The CDR3 runs to 13 residues. From germline, CDR1 is MDHEN and CDR2 SYDVKM. The V and J ends lost 5 bases and 1 base respectively, with 7 bases between them. CDR3 residues: CASSPHGTDTQYF. The CDR3 DNA sequence: TGTGCCAGCAGTCCTCATGGCACAGATACGCAGTATTTT.

This clonotype occurred once. This rearrangement joins TRBV7-2 to TRBJ2-3; the match to TRBD2 covers 8 bases. Looked up from germline, CDR1 is SGHTA and CDR2 is FQGNSA. This CDR3 is 14 amino acids long. V was clipped by 6 bases and J by 8 bases; unmatched bases: 10. The CDR3 region is CASSSGTRRATQYF. The CDR3 bases are TGTGCCAGCAGTTCCGGGACTAGGCGGGCTACGCAGTATTTT.

The sample holds many counts of this clonotype. The chain couples TRBV18 to TRBJ1-1, with a weak D call TRBD1 (6 bases). Trimming took off 6 bases at V and 0 bases at J, with 8 bases between the two ends. This CDR3 has 13 amino acids. The germline gives CDR1 KGHSH, CDR2 LQKENI. The CDR3 coding sequence is TGTGCCAGCTCTGAGGGGGTGAACACTGAAGCTTTCTTT. Amino acid sequence: CASSEGVNTEAFF.

This clonotype was counted at least ten times. This chain uses TRBV12-3 or TRBV12-4 with TRBJ2-3; TRBD2 matches 10 bases. V shed 7 bases and J 11 bases; nucleotides not matched to a gene: 9. The CDR3 is made up of 13 amino acids. CDR3 sequence reads: CASTGTSDPLQYF. For the CDR3, the DNA is TGTGCCAGCACCGGGACTAGCGACCCCCTGCAGTATTTT.

This clonotype came up a few times. The rearrangement links TRBV6-2 or TRBV6-3 to TRBJ2-7, with 10 bases identical to TRBD1. CDR1 MNHEY and CDR2 SVGEGT come from the germline V gene. The CDR3 has 13 residues. After removal of 8 bases from V and 5 bases from J, the junction contained 6 bases not matched to a gene. The CDR3 coding sequence is TGTGCCAGCCAGACAGGGGGCAAGAACGAGCAGTACTTC. Translating gives CASQTGGKNEQYF.

The rearrangement uses TRBV18 and TRBJ1-2, with D tentatively TRBD1 (6 bases). V lost 3 bases and J lost 8, with 13 bases in between. Germline V gene data show CDR1 as KGHSH and CDR2 as LQKENI. The CDR3 extends over 13 amino acids. CDR3 coding DNA: TGTGCCAGCTCACCCGGTGGGGGGGCAGGCTACACCTTC. Encoded protein: CASSPGGGAGYTF.

V is TRBV5-6 and J is TRBJ2-1; a weak D match, TRBD2 (6 bases). In germline, CDR1 is SGHDT, CDR2 YYEEEE. V lost 3 bases to trimming and J lost 9 bases, with 22 bases between them. This CDR3 is 16 amino acids long. The DNA for the CDR3 is TGTGCCAGCAGCTCCCTCCTTGAACGGGAGTCCACTGAGCAGTTCTTC. Translation: CASSSLLERESTEQFF.

This clonotype has ten or more counts. This sequence joins TRBV2 and TRBJ1-1, with D tentatively TRBD1 (5 bases). Deletions cut 7 bases from V and 2 bases from J, with 11 bases between. CDR3 size: 13 residues. Germline loops: CDR1 SNHLY, CDR2 FYNNEI. CDR3 in amino acids: CASIATVNTEAFF. The CDR3, as DNA: TGTGCCAGCATCGCGACAGTCAACACTGAAGCTTTCTTT.

With respect to this clonotype: A read error is possible here, since a much larger clone lies one base away. The rearrangement links TRBV19 to TRBJ1-1; possible D gene TRBD1, 5 bases. The CDR3 is 15 residues long. Germline assignment: CDR1 LNHDA and CDR2 SQIVND (reference sequence). The CDR3, as DNA: TGTGCCAGTAGTAGGGGGGGAAAGGTGAACACTGAAGCTCTCTTT. It specifies CASSRGGKVNTEALF.

This clonotype showed up just a few times. The chain couples TRBV18 to TRBJ2-5, with no clear D. V was pared by 0 bases and J by 3 bases, with 17 bases between. CDR1 KGHSH and CDR2 LQKENI come from the germline V gene. The CDR3 has 17 amino acids. Here the CDR3 reads CASSPPIGALGKETQYF. DNA for the CDR3: TGTGCCAGCTCACCACCCATCGGCGCGCTGGGAAAAGAGACCCAGTACTTC.

Concerning this clonotype itself: A much larger clone sits a single nucleotide away, making a read error possible. This chain joins TRBV6-5 and TRBJ1-5; D gene unclear. Germline CDR1 is MNHEY and CDR2 is SVGAGI. The CDR3 is 16 residues long. V was pared by 0 bases and J by 3 bases, with 12 bases between. The CDR3 loop reads CASSYSGSYINQPQHF. Written as DNA, the CDR3 is TGTGCCAGCAGTTACTCGGGAAGTTATATCAATCAGCCCCAGCATTTT.

Ten or more counts support this clonotype. This sequence joins TRBV20-1 and TRBJ2-1; 8 bases are shared with TRBD2. There are 14 residues in the CDR3. V trimming: 3 bases; J trimming: 6 bases; junction bases outside the gene matches: 7. Germline lookup yields CDR1 DFQATT and CDR2 SNEGSKA (reference sequence). CDR3 region: CSARAGTSLNEQFF. CDR3 DNA sequence: TGCAGTGCTAGGGCTGGGACTAGTCTCAATGAGCAGTTCTTC.

This clonotype was picked up a small number of times. The gene calls are TRBV7-8 and TRBJ1-5, with D possibly TRBD1 on 6 matching bases. V dropped 2 bases and J dropped 2 bases, with 16 bases sitting between them. This CDR3 spans 17 amino acids. CDR1 and CDR2 (germline): SGHVS, FQNEAQ. CDR3 protein: CASSLSPPRGGNQPQHF. The CDR3 nucleotides read TGTGCCAGCAGCTTATCCCCCCCCAGGGGAGGCAATCAGCCCCAGCATTTT.

This chain connects TRBV3-1 to TRBJ1-4, with 8 bases matching TRBD1. V was clipped by 3 bases and J by 4 bases; unmatched bases: 1. Germline V lookup: CDR1 LGHDT, CDR2 YNNKEL (reference sequence). The CDR3 is 14 amino acids. This CDR3 is CASSQGQVNEKLFF. The CDR3 nucleotides read TGTGCCAGCAGCCAGGGACAGGTTAATGAAAAACTGTTTTTT.

This clonotype was counted at least ten times. The chain joins TRBV28 to TRBJ1-4, with D possibly matching TRBD1 (6 bases). CDR3 length: 15 residues. Germline V lookup: CDR1 MDHEN, CDR2 SYDVKM. V was trimmed by 3 bases and J by 8 bases, leaving 16 bases between them. CDR3 sequence reads: CASSFPPGHREKLFF. The CDR3 bases are TGTGCCAGCAGTTTTCCCCCGGGACATCGCGAAAAACTGTTTTTT.

The chain links TRBV5-1 to TRBJ2-2; D uncertain. CDR1 SGHRS and CDR2 YFSETQ come from the germline V gene. The V gene lost 1 base and the J gene lost 6 bases, with 19 bases spanning the gap. The CDR3 has 17 residues. CDR3 region: CASSLSGSLGVSGELFF. CDR3 sequence (DNA): TGCGCCAGCAGCTTGTCTGGTTCCTTAGGCGTTTCCGGGGAGCTGTTTTTT.

Details on this clonotype: A read error likely explains this, since a far larger clone differs by one base. The chain joins TRBV11-2 to TRBJ2-5; D is unresolved. The end of the DNA aligns better with TRBJ2-1, so the J call may be wrong. The CDR3 has 15 residues. Germline CDR1 SGHAT, CDR2 FQNNGV. The CDR3 bases are TGTGCCAGCAGCTTAGACGGCTTAACTAACGATGAGCAGTTCTTC. It yields the protein CASSLDGLTNDEQFF.

The chain is built from TRBV5-8 and TRBJ2-2; TRBD2 is a possible D gene (6 bases). The length of the CDR3 is 17 residues. Germline V gene data show CDR1 as SGHTS and CDR2 as YDEGEE. The V and J ends lost 4 bases and 5 bases respectively, with 21 bases between them. The CDR3 loop is CASSQEVRGSGTGELFF. CDR3 DNA sequence: TGTGCCAGCAGCCAAGAAGTTCGAGGGAGCGGGACCGGGGAGCTGTTTTTT. Complete variable domain (other parts from reference TRBV5-8 and TRBJ2-2): EAGVTQSPTHLIKTRGQQATLRCSPISGHTSVYWYQQALGLGLQFLLWYDEGEERNRGNFPPRFSGRQFPNYSSELNVNALELEDSALYLCASSQEVRGSGTGELFFGEGSRLTVL.

This clonotype was seen repeatedly, ten times or more. The chain links TRBV28 to TRBJ1-2; D unclear. V shed 2 bases and J shed 4 bases, with 5 bases lying between them. In germline, CDR1 is MDHEN, CDR2 SYDVKM. The CDR3 sequence is 12 residues long. Here the CDR3 reads CASSLPVYGYTF. The DNA for the CDR3 is TGTGCCAGCAGTTTACCAGTCTATGGCTACACCTTC.

A few counts support this clonotype. The chain couples TRBV10-3 to TRBJ1-5; D unresolved. The V end lost 8 bases, the J end lost 4 bases, and 12 bases lay between the germline ends. The CDR3 covers 13 residues. CDR1 is ENHRY and CDR2 is SYGVKD in the germline V gene. The CDR3 reads CAIASKVNQPQHF. The CDR3 DNA reads as TGTGCCATCGCCTCGAAAGTTAATCAGCCCCAGCATTTT.